The clone carrying this TCR beta chain came up a few times. What it recognizes is unknown. The ends were cut back, 2 bases at V and 6 bases at J, with 4 bases in the middle. This CDR3 contains 12 residues. Germline lookup yields CDR1 KGHSH and CDR2 LQKENI. The entry originates in a study of CD4 T cells in relation to SARS-CoV-2 and coronaviruses. Whole-study context: PBMCs were cultured with antigen for roughly 11 days before TCR beta sequencing.

Findings of the study overall: Monoreactive clones expanded significantly more to SARS-CoV-2 than crossreactive clones did. Roughly 65% of donors had memory CD4+ clonotypes crossrecognizing SARS-CoV-2 and common cold coronavirus spike.

Before the COVID-19 pandemic, during about 2011-2018, CD4+ T cells were taken from unexposed donors. After about 10 days of culture, CD4+ T cells were isolated. As cell numbers allowed, unexposed-donor CD4+ T cells faced SARS-CoV-2 S/N and four cold-coronavirus spikes. Clones were sequenced by immunoSEQ multiplex PCR, and TCRdb holds only the in-frame ones, with some missing. The table includes around 15,000 clones, approximately 78% detected once. The chain joins TRBV18 to TRBJ1-4; no definite D call. Sample: CD4+ T cells from PBMCs, cultured in vitro. The receptor was isolated from a human donor in good health. This chain's CDR3 is CASSPGDEKLFF. The CDR3 DNA is TGTGCCAGCTCACCAGGGGATGAAAAACTGTTTTTT.